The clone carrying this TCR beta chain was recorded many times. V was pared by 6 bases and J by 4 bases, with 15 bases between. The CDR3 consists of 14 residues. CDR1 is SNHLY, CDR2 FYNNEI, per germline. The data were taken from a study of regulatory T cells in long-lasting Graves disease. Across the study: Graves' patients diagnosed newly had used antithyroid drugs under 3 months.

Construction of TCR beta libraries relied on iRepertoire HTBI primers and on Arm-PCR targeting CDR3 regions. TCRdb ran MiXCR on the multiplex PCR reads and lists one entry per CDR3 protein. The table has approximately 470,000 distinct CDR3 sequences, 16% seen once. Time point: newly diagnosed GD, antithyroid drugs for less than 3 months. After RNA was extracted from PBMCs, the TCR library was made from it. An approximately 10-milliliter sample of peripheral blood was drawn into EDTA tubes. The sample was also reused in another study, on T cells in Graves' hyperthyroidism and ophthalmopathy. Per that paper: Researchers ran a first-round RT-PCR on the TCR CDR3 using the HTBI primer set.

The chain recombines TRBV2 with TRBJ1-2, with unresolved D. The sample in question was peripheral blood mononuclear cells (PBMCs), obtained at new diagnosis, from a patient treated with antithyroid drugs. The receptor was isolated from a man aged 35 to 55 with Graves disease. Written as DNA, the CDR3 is TGTGCCAGCAGGGGAACTCTCACGGGCTATGGCTACACCTTC. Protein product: CASRGTLTGYGYTF.